Shown below are 24 T cell receptor beta chains from a single sample sequenced in a study of a mutant IDH1 vaccine in newly diagnosed glioma. No antigen is known for these receptors. Profiling relied on immunoSEQ multiplex PCR, and the TCRdb table lists in-frame clones only, not all of them. The table lists roughly 130,000 clones, 80% of them singletons. The time point here: week 11, during vaccination. Vaccination used 300 ug of mutant IDH1 20-mer peptide per dose, with topical imiquimod. The sequencing here drew on PBMCs, taken from a glioma patient whose treatment included an IDH1 peptide vaccine. These receptors originate from a man between 35 and 55 years old with glioma.

The V and J genes are TRBV7-2 and TRBJ2-1; perhaps TRBD1 as D (6 bases). The V gene lost 1 base and the J gene lost 5 bases, with 12 bases spanning the gap. The germline CDR1 and CDR2 sequences are SGHTA and FQGNSA. This CDR3 has 15 residues. CDR3 sequence: CASSLGVGGNNEQFF. DNA for the CDR3: TGTGCCAGCAGCTTAGGAGTAGGGGGAAACAATGAGCAGTTCTTC.

This chain joins TRBV5-1 and TRBJ2-3; D is uncertain. This CDR3 region has 17 residues. Germline V gene lookup returns CDR1 SGHRS and CDR2 YFSETQ. V was pared by 5 bases and J by 2 bases, with 21 bases between. DNA for the CDR3: TGCGCCAGCAGTCAAAGGCTCGGTTCAATTTCCACAGATACGCAGTATTTT. Translation gives CASSQRLGSISTDTQYF.

The CDR3 spells CASANPTRNEQYF. DNA for the CDR3: TGTGCCAGCGCTAACCCGACTAGGAACGAGCAGTACTTC. The V gene is TRBV18, the J gene TRBJ2-7, with D possibly TRBD2 on 6 matching bases. The CDR3 covers 13 residues. The V end lost 8 bases, the J end lost 5 bases, and 16 bases lay between the germline ends. The germline gives CDR1 KGHSH, CDR2 LQKENI.

The chain couples TRBV4-3 to TRBJ2-2; no firm D call. Trimming pared 1 base from V and 0 bases from J, leaving 9 bases between. CDR1 and CDR2 (germline): LGHNA, YSLEER. This CDR3 has 16 residues. CDR3 DNA sequence: TGCGCCAGCAGCCAAGGCTTCCCCACGAACACCGGGGAGCTGTTTTTT. Residues: CASSQGFPTNTGELFF.

The chain combines TRBV7-9 with TRBJ1-3, with D possibly TRBD1 on 5 matching bases. Germline values: CDR1 SEHNR, CDR2 FQNEAQ (reference sequence). The CDR3 length is 18 residues. The V gene lost 5 bases and the J gene lost 4 bases, with 24 bases spanning the gap. CDR3 bases: TGTGCCAGCAGCCCTTTTCGGGACCCAAGATCGGGAGGAAACACCATATATTTT. Translation: CASSPFRDPRSGGNTIYF.

For this clone: Its ends do not fully match the called genes, so a read error is possible. CDR3: CASSFYSGGLNEQFF. The CDR3 region has the DNA TGTGCTAGCAGCTTCTACTCGGGGGGGCTTAATGAGCAGTTCTTC. This chain uses TRBV7-7 with TRBJ2-1; TRBD2 matches at 8 bases. CDR1 is SSHAT, CDR2 FNYEAQ, per germline (reference sequence). The CDR3 is 15 residues long.

The genes are TRBV6-5 and TRBJ2-7, with D perhaps matching TRBD1 (6 bases). This CDR3 contains 14 residues. The germline CDR1 and CDR2 sequences are MNHEY and SVGAGI. Trimming cost V 2 bases and J 2 bases, with 10 bases left between them. For the CDR3, the DNA is TGTGCCAGCAGTTACCGACAGGTTCCCTACGAGCAGTACTTC. This sequence encodes CASSYRQVPYEQYF.

The gene calls are TRBV5-1 and TRBJ2-2; D perhaps matches TRBD1 (6 bases). The CDR3 has 16 residues. Deletions cut 2 bases from V and 1 base from J, with 12 bases between. The V gene's germline CDR1 is SGHRS and CDR2 YFSETQ. The CDR3: CASSLLRQVNTGELFF. As DNA, the CDR3 is TGCGCCAGCAGCTTACTGAGACAGGTGAACACCGGGGAGCTGTTTTTT.

The rearrangement uses TRBV4-3 and TRBJ1-4; D is possibly TRBD1 (5 bases). Trimming took off 5 bases at V and 0 bases at J, with 19 bases between the two ends. The CDR3 consists of 18 residues. Germline V gene sequence: CDR1 LGHNA, CDR2 YSLEER. In DNA, the CDR3 is TGCGCCAGCAGCGAACGTGGGGCAGGGATAACAACTAATGAAAAACTGTTTTTT. Residues: CASSERGAGITTNEKLFF.

This sequence joins TRBV5-4 and TRBJ2-4, with 10 bases matching TRBD1. The CDR3 is 15 amino acids. The germline CDR1 and CDR2 sequences are SGHNT and YYREEE (reference sequence). V trimming: 2 bases; J trimming: 8 bases; junction bases outside the gene matches: 7. The DNA of the CDR3 is TGTGCCAGCAGCTTAACCCCCGGGACAGGGGACATTCAGTACTTC. Protein product: CASSLTPGTGDIQYF. Using reference TRBV5-4 and TRBJ2-4 for the parts outside the CDR3, the full variable domain is ETGVTQSPTHLIKTRGQQVTLRCSSQSGHNTVSWYQQALGQGPQFIFQYYREEENGRGNFPPRFSGLQFPNYSSELNVNALELDDSALYLCASSLTPGTGDIQYFGAGTRLSVL.

CDR3 DNA: TGTGCCAGCATCCCCGTTCGGACTAGCGGCGAAGAGACCCAGTACTTC. Its translation: CASIPVRTSGEETQYF. The gene calls are TRBV28 and TRBJ2-5; 10 bases agree with TRBD2. This CDR3 is built from 16 residues. Germline V gene data show CDR1 as MDHEN and CDR2 as SYDVKM. Losses at the gene ends were 7 bases for V and 3 bases for J; bases not matched to a gene: 11.

V usage is TRBV27 and J usage is TRBJ2-1; 9 positions match TRBD1. The CDR3 loop spans 16 amino acids. The germline CDR1 and CDR2 sequences are MNHEY and SMNVEV (reference sequence). Losses at the gene ends were 2 bases for V and 6 bases for J; bases not matched to a gene: 8. The CDR3 spells CASSLGDREGGNEQFF. CDR3 sequence (DNA): TGTGCCAGCAGTTTAGGGGACAGGGAAGGGGGCAATGAGCAGTTCTTC.

Written as DNA, the CDR3 is TGTGCCAGCAGCGATCCTAGCACAGATACGCAGTATTTT. It specifies CASSDPSTDTQYF. The rearrangement links TRBV27 to TRBJ2-3, with D unresolved. This CDR3 comprises 13 residues. V gave up 6 bases and J gave up 0 bases, with 7 bases separating them. The germline V gene encodes CDR1 MNHEY and CDR2 SMNVEV (reference sequence).

This clone was recorded a few times. Sequence at one end of the junction differs from germline and may be a read error. The V and J genes are TRBV7-7 and TRBJ2-5; TRBD1 agrees at 9 bases. Germline V lookup: CDR1 SSHAT, CDR2 FNYEAQ (reference sequence). CDR3 length: 14 amino acids. The CDR3 protein is CASSSGTGSETQYF. The CDR3 DNA is TGTGCTAGCAGCTCGGGGACAGGGAGCGAGACCCAGTACTTC.

The chain recombines TRBV4-3 with TRBJ1-4, with a tentative D call TRBD1 (6 bases). This CDR3 comprises 18 residues. CDR1 and CDR2 (germline): LGHNA, YSLEER. Trimming stripped 1 base from V and 5 bases from J, with 20 bases between. CDR3 sequence (DNA): TGCGCCAGCAGCCAAGCGGACAGACCCCGGGGCAGAAATGAAAAACTGTTTTTT. Translating gives CASSQADRPRGRNEKLFF.

The chain carries TRBV13 and TRBJ2-3, with D possibly TRBD2 on 6 matching bases. CDR3 length equals 15 residues. V was trimmed by 5 bases and J by 6 bases, leaving 18 bases between them. The germline V gene encodes CDR1 PRHDT and CDR2 FYEKMQ (reference sequence). As DNA, the CDR3 is TGTGCCAGCAGCGACCGCCCGGGGGTGGGCGATACGCAGTATTTT. This gives the protein CASSDRPGVGDTQYF.

With regard to this clone: Mismatch with germline at one junction end may stem from a read error. V is TRBV10-3 and J is TRBJ2-6, with D maybe TRBD2 (5 bases). Germline CDR1 and CDR2: ENHRY and SYGVKD. The CDR3 sequence is 19 residues long. The CDR3 bases are TGTGCCATCAGGCCCAGCGGAACGAACCCGACCTCTGTGGCCAACGTCCTGACTTTC. This encodes CAIRPSGTNPTSVANVLTF.

The chain recombines TRBV11-3 with TRBJ2-5; D gene uncertain. The germline V gene encodes CDR1 SGHNT and CDR2 YENEEA. This CDR3 region has 13 residues. The V and J ends lost 4 bases and 5 bases respectively, with 11 bases between them. DNA of the CDR3: TGTGCCAGCAGCTCTCGGGCCAGGGAGACCCAGTACTTC. This codes for CASSSRARETQYF.

This clone was counted only a few times. The chain combines TRBV6-5 with TRBJ1-1; TRBD1 matches at 8 bases. With 5 bases clipped from V and 5 bases from J, the junction kept 7 bases outside the gene matches. The CDR3 runs to 14 residues. Germline loops: CDR1 MNHEY, CDR2 SVGAGI. CDR3 DNA sequence: TGTGCCAGCAGTCTCACAGGGGGTAAAACTGAAGCTTTCTTT. Translating it yields CASSLTGGKTEAFF.

The sample holds a few counts of this clone. This chain joins TRBV7-9 and TRBJ2-1; TRBD2 matches at 16 bases. The junction had 8 bases not matched to a gene; V was cut back by 5 bases and J by 4 bases. CDR3 length: 18 amino acids. CDR1 is SEHNR and CDR2 is FQNEAQ in the germline V gene (reference sequence). In nucleotides, the CDR3 is TGTGCCAGCAGCCTGGGACTAGCGGGAGGGCCGGGGTACAATGAGCAGTTCTTC. It translates to CASSLGLAGGPGYNEQFF.

The chain couples TRBV15 to TRBJ1-2; D is uncertain. Per germline, CDR1 LNHNV and CDR2 YYDKDF (reference sequence). The CDR3 consists of 13 residues. Trimming left V 7 bases short and J 4 bases short, with 13 bases between. CDR3 bases: TGTGCCACCAAGTCGGCGGACTCCTATGGCTACACCTTC. It codes for CATKSADSYGYTF.

The chain carries TRBV15 and TRBJ2-7, with TRBD2 matching 10 bases. The CDR3 consists of 14 residues. Germline V gene lookup returns CDR1 LNHNV and CDR2 YYDKDF (reference sequence). V gave up 6 bases and J gave up 5 bases; unmatched junction bases: 7. CDR3 DNA sequence: TGTGCCACCAGTAGTAGCGGGAGGTTCGACGAGCAGTACTTC. This encodes CATSSSGRFDEQYF.

This chain connects TRBV4-1 to TRBJ1-5, with a possible D match to TRBD1 (5 bases). This CDR3 has 16 residues. The V and J ends lost 1 base and 0 bases respectively, with 10 bases between them. Germline CDR1 and CDR2: MGHRA and YSYEKL. The CDR3 DNA reads as TGCGCCAGCAGCCAAGGGGGCACAATTAGCAATCAGCCCCAGCATTTT. Translating it yields CASSQGGTISNQPQHF.

DNA of the CDR3: TGCGCCAGCAGCCAAGCCCCGGGGACCCAAGAGACCCAGTACTTC. Residues: CASSQAPGTQETQYF. The chain has TRBV4-1 and TRBJ2-5; D is tentatively TRBD1 or TRBD2 (5 bases each). Germline CDR1 reads MGHRA; CDR2 reads YSYEKL. The CDR3 is 15 amino acids. The V gene lost 1 base and the J gene lost 1 base, with 10 bases spanning the gap.